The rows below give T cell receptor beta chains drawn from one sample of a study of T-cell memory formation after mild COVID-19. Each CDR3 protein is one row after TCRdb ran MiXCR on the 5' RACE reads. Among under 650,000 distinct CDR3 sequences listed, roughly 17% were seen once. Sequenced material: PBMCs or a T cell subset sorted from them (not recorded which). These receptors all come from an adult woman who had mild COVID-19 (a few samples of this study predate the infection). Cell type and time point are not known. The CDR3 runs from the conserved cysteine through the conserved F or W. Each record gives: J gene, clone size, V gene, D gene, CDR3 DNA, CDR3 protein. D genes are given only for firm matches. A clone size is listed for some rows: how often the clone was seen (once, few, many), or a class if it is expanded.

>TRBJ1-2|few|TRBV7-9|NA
TGTGCCAGCAGCTTAGGAAGACAGAGGAAGGGCTACACCTTC
CASSLGRQRKGYTF
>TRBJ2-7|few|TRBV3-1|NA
TGTGCCAGCAGCGTGCGGTACGAGCAGTACTTC
CASSVRYEQYF
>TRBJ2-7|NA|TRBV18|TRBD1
TGTGCCAGCGAACCGGGACAGGGAATCTACGAGCAGTACTTC
CASEPGQGIYEQYF
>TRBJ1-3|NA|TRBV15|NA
TGTGCCACCAGCAGAGACAGACTGAACACTGGAAACACCATATATTTT
CATSRDRLNTGNTIYF
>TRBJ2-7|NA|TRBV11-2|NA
TGTGCCAGCAGCTTAGTGGGGGTTCCAACCTACGAGCAGTACTTC
CASSLVGVPTYEQYF
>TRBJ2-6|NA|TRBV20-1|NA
TGCAGTGCTAGAACAGGGCCTATCCGCTCTGGGGCCAACGTCCTGACTTTC
CSARTGPIRSGANVLTF
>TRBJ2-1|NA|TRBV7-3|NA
TGTGCCAGCAGCCCCAACCGCTGGGTCAATGAGCAGTTCTTC
CASSPNRWVNEQFF
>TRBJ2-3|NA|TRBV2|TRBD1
TGTGCCAGCAGAGTACACCTAGGGACAGGGGTGGCAGATACGCAGTATTTT
CASRVHLGTGVADTQYF
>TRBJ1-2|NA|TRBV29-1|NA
TGCAGCGTTGAAGGTTCCGCTGAGGGCTACACCTTC
CSVEGSAEGYTF
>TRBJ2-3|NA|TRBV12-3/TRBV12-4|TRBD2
TGTGCCAGCAGGCCCCTTAGCGGGGGGGCGACAGATACGCAGTATTTT
CASRPLSGGATDTQYF
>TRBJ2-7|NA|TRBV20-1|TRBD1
TGCAGTGCCACATCGGACAGGCTAGAGCAGTACTTC
CSATSDRLEQYF
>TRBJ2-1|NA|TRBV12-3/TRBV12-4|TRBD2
TGTGCCAGCAGTGCCCCCGGGACTAGCGGGAGTACCTACAATGAGCAGTTCTTC
CASSAPGTSGSTYNEQFF
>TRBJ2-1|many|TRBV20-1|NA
TGCAGTGCGACCTTCGGGCTAGCGAGGTATGAGCAGTTCTTC
CSATFGLARYEQFF
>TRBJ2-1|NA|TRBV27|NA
TGTGCCAGCACTAAACGGGGTACCCACAATGAGCAGTTCTTC
CASTKRGTHNEQFF
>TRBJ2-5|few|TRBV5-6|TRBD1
TGTGCCAGCAGCTCGGACGAGAACCGGACAGGGTCACAAGAGACCCAGTACTTC
CASSSDENRTGSQETQYF
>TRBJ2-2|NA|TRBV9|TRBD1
TGTGCCAGCAGCGGGACAGGGGACGGGGAGCTGTTTTTT
CASSGTGDGELFF
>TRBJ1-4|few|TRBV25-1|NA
TGTGCCAGCAGAACCCAGGGTGATGAAAAACTGTTTTTT
CASRTQGDEKLFF
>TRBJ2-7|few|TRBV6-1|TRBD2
TGTGCCAGCAAGTCTAGCGGGATCTCCTACGAGCAGTACTTC
CASKSSGISYEQYF
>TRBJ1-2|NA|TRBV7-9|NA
TGTGCCAGCAGCTTATCTCCTTATGGCTACACCTTC
CASSLSPYGYTF
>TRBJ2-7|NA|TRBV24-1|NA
TGTGCCACCAGTGATCCGACAGGTAGACTTCACGAGCAGTACTTC
CATSDPTGRLHEQYF
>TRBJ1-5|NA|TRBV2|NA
TGTGCCAGCAGTGGCAGGGTTCTCGGCAATCAGCCCCAGCATTTT
CASSGRVLGNQPQHF
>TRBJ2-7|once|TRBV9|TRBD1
TGTGCCAGCAGCCCTAGGACAGGAATTGCCTACGAGCAGTACTTC
CASSPRTGIAYEQYF
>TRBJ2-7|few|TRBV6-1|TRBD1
TGTGCCGGACAGGGGTTAGGAATATACGAGCAGTACTTC
CAGQGLGIYEQYF